These T cell receptor beta chains were read from a single sample in a study of blood T cell repertoires in COVID-19. Assay used: immunoSEQ multiplex PCR; TCRdb lists only in-frame clones, some missing. The table shows a few hundred thousand clones, with over 75% occurring only once. The sequencing input was PBMCs or T cells enriched from blood (not recorded which). The receptors were gathered from a woman under 40 who had recovered from COVID-19. Both conserved end residues are part of each CDR3. Each record gives: CDR3 length, V gene, clone size, J gene, D gene, CDR3 protein, CDR3 DNA. D genes are given only for firm matches. A clone size is listed for some rows: how often the clone was seen (once, few, many), or a class if it is expanded.

14,TRBV11-2,-,TRBJ2-1,TRBD2,CASRTSGGVLEQFF,TGTGCCAGCAGGACTAGCGGGGGGGTCTTGGAGCAGTTCTTC
12,TRBV2,-,TRBJ1-1,TRBD1,CASSDRGRSAFF,TGTGCCAGCAGTGACAGGGGGCGGTCGGCTTTCTTT
17,TRBV6-6,-,TRBJ1-5,-,CASSPRTDRYSNQPQHF,TGTGCCAGCAGTCCCCGGACAGATCGTTATAGCAATCAGCCCCAGCATTTT
16,TRBV7-9,few,TRBJ2-3,-,CASTLPDQGGADTQYF,TGTGCCAGCACCCTACCCGACCAGGGAGGTGCAGATACGCAGTATTTT
14,TRBV7-2,-,TRBJ1-4,TRBD1,CASSLDRVTGKLFF,TGTGCCAGCAGCCTGGACAGGGTGACCGGAAAACTGTTTTTT
16,TRBV9,-,TRBJ2-5,TRBD2,CASSAVSGGVKETQYF,TGTGCCAGCAGCGCCGTAAGCGGGGGGGTGAAAGAGACCCAGTACTTC
14,TRBV6-5,-,TRBJ2-5,TRBD2,CASSYGGSDETQYF,TGTGCCAGCAGTTACGGCGGGAGTGATGAGACCCAGTACTTC
16,TRBV4-2,-,TRBJ1-2,TRBD1,CASSQEGTTGMDGYTF,TGTGCCAGCAGCCAAGAAGGAACGACAGGGATGGATGGCTACACCTTC
13,TRBV19,-,TRBJ1-2,TRBD1,CASTPQGAGGYTF,TGTGCCAGTACCCCACAGGGGGCGGGCGGCTACACCTTC
20,TRBV3-1/TRBV3-2,-,TRBJ2-5,TRBD2,CASSQDAVAGGPTLQETQYF,TGTGCCAGCAGCCAAGATGCAGTAGCGGGGGGGCCAACGCTTCAAGAGACCCAGTACTTC
17,TRBV28,-,TRBJ2-1,TRBD2,CASSFLSSGGRGNEQFF,TGTGCCAGCAGTTTTTTGTCCTCGGGAGGGAGGGGCAATGAGCAGTTCTTC
15,TRBV30,once,TRBJ2-7,TRBD1,CAWRSGQGSWDEQYF,TGTGCCTGGAGATCCGGACAGGGGAGTTGGGACGAGCAGTACTTC
11,TRBV29-1,-,TRBJ1-2,-,CSVVPLYGYTF,TGCAGCGTTGTTCCTCTCTATGGCTACACCTTC
13,TRBV10-3,-,TRBJ1-4,-,CAISTTENEKLFF,TGTGCCATCTCCACGACAGAAAATGAAAAACTGTTTTTT
14,TRBV9,-,TRBJ2-1,TRBD2,CASSVGGGNNEQFF,TGTGCCAGCAGCGTAGGGGGAGGGAACAATGAGCAGTTCTTC
12,TRBV30,-,TRBJ1-2,-,CAWSVSGAGYTF,TGTGCCTGGAGTGTAAGTGGGGCTGGCTACACCTTC
17,TRBV7-2,-,TRBJ1-2,-,CASVPATLTGFDYGYTF,TGTGCCAGCGTCCCCGCGACGTTAACAGGGTTCGACTATGGCTACACCTTC